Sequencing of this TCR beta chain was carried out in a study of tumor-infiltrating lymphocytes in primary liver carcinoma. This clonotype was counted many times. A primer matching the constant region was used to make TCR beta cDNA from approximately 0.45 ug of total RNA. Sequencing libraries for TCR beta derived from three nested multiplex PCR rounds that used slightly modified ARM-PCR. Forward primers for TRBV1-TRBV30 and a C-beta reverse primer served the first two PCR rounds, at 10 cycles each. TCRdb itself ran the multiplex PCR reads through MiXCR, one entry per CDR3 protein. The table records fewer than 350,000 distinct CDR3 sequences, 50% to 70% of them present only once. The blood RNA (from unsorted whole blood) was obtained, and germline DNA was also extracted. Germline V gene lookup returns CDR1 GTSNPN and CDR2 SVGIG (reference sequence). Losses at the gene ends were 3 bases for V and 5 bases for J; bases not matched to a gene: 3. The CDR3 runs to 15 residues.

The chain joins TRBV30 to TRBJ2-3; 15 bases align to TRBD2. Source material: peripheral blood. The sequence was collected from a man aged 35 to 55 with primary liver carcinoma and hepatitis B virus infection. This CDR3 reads CAWSRTSGRVDTQYF. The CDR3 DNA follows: TGTGCCTGGAGCCGGACTAGCGGGAGGGTAGATACGCAGTATTTT.